These 6 T cell receptor beta chains share one sample of origin, sequenced in a study of cytomegalovirus exposure and HLA in healthy donors. The PCR ran on 60 Vbeta and 13 Jbeta primers. The repertoire was sequenced with immunoSEQ multiplex PCR; TCRdb's copy has only in-frame clones and lacks some. Recorded for this sample: some 53,000 clones. The sequencing sample was made of PBMCs. The receptors were sampled from a woman aged 55-69 years in good health and CMV-seropositive.

The chain uses TRBV6-5 and TRBJ1-3; 8 positions match TRBD1. The CDR3 consists of 16 residues. The ends lost 2 bases at V and 8 bases at J; junction bases unmatched: 11. Looked up from germline, CDR1 is MNHEY and CDR2 is SVGAGI. The CDR3 reads CASSYQNQGAPDTIYF. The CDR3 bases are TGTGCCAGCAGTTACCAAAATCAGGGGGCCCCTGACACCATATATTTT.

CDR3 nucleotide sequence: TGTGCCAGTAGGGCCTTTTATAACTATGGCTACACCTTC. Translated: CASRAFYNYGYTF. The V gene is TRBV19, the J gene TRBJ1-2; no clear D. The CDR3 is 13 residues long. The germline CDR1 and CDR2 sequences are LNHDA and SQIVND (reference sequence). V shed 6 bases and J shed 1 base, with 9 bases lying between them.

This chain links TRBV7-2 with TRBJ2-7; tentative D call: TRBD1 (5 bases). Trimming removed 5 bases at V and 2 bases at J, with 13 bases between. Per germline, CDR1 SGHTA and CDR2 FQGNSA. This CDR3 spans 14 amino acids. In nucleotides, the CDR3 is TGTGCCAGCAGCACCTTACAGGACGCCTACGAGCAGTACTTC. This codes for CASSTLQDAYEQYF.

The CDR3 DNA reads TGTGCCAGCAGTGGGACTAGCGGACAAGAGACCCAGTACTTC. Amino acid sequence: CASSGTSGQETQYF. This chain connects TRBV6-6 to TRBJ2-5, with TRBD2 matching over 11 bases. The CDR3 is made up of 14 amino acids. Germline V gives CDR1 MNHNY, CDR2 SVGAGI (reference sequence). V was clipped by 5 bases and J by 2 bases; unmatched bases: 1.

The genes are TRBV11-2 and TRBJ2-1; a possible D gene is TRBD1 (6 bases). CDR1 and CDR2 from the germline V gene are SGHAT and FQNNGV. Deletions cut 5 bases from V and 10 bases from J, with 15 bases between. The CDR3 covers 13 residues. The DNA for the CDR3 is TGTGCCAGCAGCGCTACCCCCCAGGGGGAGCAGTTCTTC. It codes for CASSATPQGEQFF. The full variable domain, its missing parts supplied by reference TRBV11-2 and TRBJ2-1, is EAGVAQSPRYKIIEKRQSVAFWCNPISGHATLYWYQQILGQGPKLLIQFQNNGVVDDSQLPKDRFSAERLKGVDSTLKIQPAKLEDSAVYLCASSATPQGEQFFGPGTRLTVL.

The chain's CDR3 is CASSPTQVYEQYF. In DNA, the CDR3 is TGTGCCAGCTCACCAACCCAGGTATACGAGCAGTACTTC. This chain links TRBV18 with TRBJ2-7; no firm D call. CDR1 and CDR2 from the germline V gene are KGHSH and LQKENI. This CDR3 has 13 amino acids. Trimming left V 2 bases short and J 4 bases short, with 9 bases between.